The present T cell receptor beta chain was sequenced within a study of cytomegalovirus exposure and HLA in healthy donors. Study details: Falling in the Caucasian-associated ancestry cluster were 80% to 90% of approximately 410 genotyped donors.

The donors comprised healthy bone marrow donors. Donors counted as nominally healthy when sampled, yet unrecorded immune exposures were likely. Amplification used 60 Vbeta primers and 13 Jbeta primers. Profiled with immunoSEQ multiplex PCR; TCRdb holds only in-frame clones, not every one. The sample contains roughly 100,000 clones, 60% to 85% of which appear only once. This clone has a single count. The receptor comes from a woman in her forties in good health and CMV-seropositive. Sequenced sample: PBMCs.

The chain's CDR3 is CAISSPRGLAGGELFF. The CDR3 DNA sequence: TGTGCCATCAGCTCCCCGCGGGGGCTAGCGGGCGGGGAGCTGTTTTTT. The V and J genes are TRBV10-3 and TRBJ2-2; 8 bases are a match to TRBD2. Unmatched junction bases numbered 13, after V lost 6 bases and J lost 7 bases. There are 16 residues in the CDR3. Germline CDR1 and CDR2: ENHRY and SYGVKD.